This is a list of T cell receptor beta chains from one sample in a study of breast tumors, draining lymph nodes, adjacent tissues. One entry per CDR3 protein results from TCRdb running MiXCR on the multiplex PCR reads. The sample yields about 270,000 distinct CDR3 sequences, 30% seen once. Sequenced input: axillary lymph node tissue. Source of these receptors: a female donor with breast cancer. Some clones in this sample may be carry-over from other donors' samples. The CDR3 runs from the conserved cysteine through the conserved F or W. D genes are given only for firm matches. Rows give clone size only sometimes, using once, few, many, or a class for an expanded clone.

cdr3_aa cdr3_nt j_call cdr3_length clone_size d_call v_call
CAWGGGLAYNEQFF TGTGCCTGGGGGGGCGGGCTAGCTTACAATGAGCAGTTCTTC TRBJ2-1 14 . . TRBV30
CASSRGDPTTDTQYF TGTGCCAGTTCCCGGGGTGACCCCACCACAGATACGCAGTATTTT TRBJ2-3 15 many . TRBV6-5
CSPLLAGGNTDTQYF TGCAGCCCATTACTAGCGGGAGGGAACACAGATACGCAGTATTTT TRBJ2-3 15 . TRBD2 TRBV29-1
CSARDGRDRYEQHF TGCAGTGCTAGAGATGGGCGGGATCGATACGAGCAGCACTTC TRBJ2-7 14 . . TRBV20-1
CASRGADHWEQYF TGTGCCAGCAGAGGAGCGGACCACTGGGAGCAGTACTTC TRBJ2-7 13 many . TRBV7-8
CASSFFSGPLHF TGTGCCAGCAGCTTTTTCAGCGGGCCCCTCCACTTT TRBJ1-6 12 many . TRBV11-2
CASSLGGEPGASPLHF TGCGCCAGCAGCTTGGGCGGAGAGCCAGGGGCTTCACCCCTCCACTTT TRBJ1-6 16 many . TRBV5-1
CSARGATYNEQFF TGCAGTGCTAGAGGAGCCACCTACAATGAGCAGTTCTTC TRBJ2-1 13 . . TRBV20-1
CASTWDFRNEQFF TGTGCCAGCACCTGGGACTTTCGGAATGAGCAGTTCTTC TRBJ2-1 13 . . TRBV5-4
CASSQEEVGLAGADTQYF TGCGCCAGCAGCCAAGAGGAGGTGGGACTAGCGGGAGCAGATACGCAGTATTTT TRBJ2-3 18 many TRBD2 TRBV4-1
CASSQQGRSQPQHF TGTGCCAGTAGTCAGCAGGGGCGATCCCAGCCCCAGCATTTT TRBJ1-5 14 many . TRBV19
CASSRERQETQYF TGTGCCAGCAGCCGGGAGCGGCAAGAGACCCAGTACTTC TRBJ2-5 13 many . TRBV4-2
CSVSRSGQGGEGAFF TGCAGCGTTTCCCGGAGCGGACAGGGGGGTGAAGGAGCTTTCTTT TRBJ1-1 15 . TRBD1 TRBV29-1
CASSQGTSDTYEQYF TGTGCCAGCAGCCAAGGGACTAGCGACACTTACGAGCAGTACTTC TRBJ2-7 15 many TRBD2 TRBV4-2
CASSPAGVTYGCTHAGREKLFF TGTGCCAGCAGCCCTGCAGGGGTCACCTATGGCTGCACACACGCCGGACGTGAAAAACTGTTTTTT TRBJ1-4 22 once . TRBV14
CSAPQAGLLGNEQFF TGCAGTGCCCCCCAAGCAGGACTCCTCGGCAATGAGCAGTTCTTC TRBJ2-1 15 many . TRBV20-1
CASSFEKGQGNSPLHF TGTGCCAGCAGTTTCGAAAAGGGACAGGGTAATTCACCCCTCCACTTT TRBJ1-6 16 many TRBD1 TRBV12-3/TRBV12-4
CASSYNDGYTF TGTGCCAGCAGTTATAACGATGGCTACACCTTC TRBJ1-2 11 many . TRBV6-5
CSARAPLGNEQFF TGCAGTGCTAGAGCCCCACTAGGGAATGAGCAGTTCTTC TRBJ2-1 13 many . TRBV20-1
CASSYRPPWGLGTDTQYF TGTGCCAGTAGTTACAGACCCCCTTGGGGGCTAGGGACAGATACGCAGTATTTT TRBJ2-3 18 . . TRBV6-2/TRBV6-3
CASGTDGNNQPQHF TGTGCCAGCGGGACAGACGGCAACAATCAGCCCCAGCATTTT TRBJ1-5 14 few TRBD1 TRBV27
CASSNGQGFYGYTF TGTGCCAGCAGTAACGGACAGGGCTTCTATGGCTACACCTTC TRBJ1-2 14 many TRBD1 TRBV2
CAIRGQGAGNTIYF TGTGCCATCAGGGGACAGGGCGCTGGAAACACCATATATTTT TRBJ1-3 14 many TRBD1 TRBV10-3
CASSPWGGGPYEQFF TGCGCCAGCAGCCCCTGGGGGGGAGGGCCTTATGAGCAGTTCTTC TRBJ2-1 15 . TRBD2 TRBV5-1
CASSPVAGAYEQYF TGTGCCAGCAGCCCGGTCGCGGGAGCCTACGAGCAGTACTTC TRBJ2-7 14 many TRBD2 TRBV12-3/TRBV12-4
CSASFGRGPSTDTQYF TGCAGTGCTAGCTTCGGGAGGGGACCGAGCACAGATACGCAGTATTTT TRBJ2-3 16 . TRBD2 TRBV20-1
CASSYQEAEQYF TGTGCCAGCAGCTACCAGGAAGCAGAGCAGTACTTC TRBJ2-7 12 . . TRBV3-1
CASSWADTQYF TGTGCCAGCAGTTGGGCAGATACGCAGTATTTT TRBJ2-3 11 many . TRBV12-3/TRBV12-4
CAWRGKASNQPQHF TGTGCCTGGAGGGGAAAAGCGAGCAATCAGCCCCAGCATTTT TRBJ1-5 14 . . TRBV30
CAIRGQDSNQPRHF TGTGCCATCAGGGGACAGGATAGCAATCAGCCCCGGCATTTT TRBJ1-5 14 . TRBD1 TRBV10-3
CSSTGTTEAFF TGCAGTTCCACAGGGACCACTGAAGCTTTCTTT TRBJ1-1 11 . . TRBV29-1
CASIQTGARNYGYTF TGTGCCAGCATTCAAACAGGGGCACGGAACTATGGCTACACCTTC TRBJ1-2 15 . TRBD1 TRBV6-1
CSARPTGGNEQFF TGCAGCGCTCGACCTACAGGGGGCAATGAGCAGTTCTTC TRBJ2-1 13 many TRBD1 TRBV29-1
CASAGRRTGETQYF TGTGCCAGCGCAGGCCGGAGGACAGGGGAGACCCAGTACTTC TRBJ2-5 14 few TRBD1 TRBV6-1
CASSPQGAGQPQHF TGTGCCAGCAGTCCACAGGGGGCCGGGCAGCCCCAGCATTTT TRBJ1-5 14 many TRBD1 TRBV27
CATAREGRQYF TGTGCCACTGCCCGGGAGGGACGGCAGTACTTC TRBJ2-7 11 . TRBD2 TRBV19
CASSQDWGGDQPQHF TGTGCCAGCAGCCAAGATTGGGGGGGCGATCAGCCCCAGCATTTT TRBJ1-5 15 few . TRBV4-2
CAIRATGLNTEAFF TGTGCCATCAGAGCTACAGGGTTGAACACTGAAGCTTTCTTT TRBJ1-1 14 few . TRBV10-3
CASSRGAAYEQYF TGTGCCAGCAGCCGAGGTGCGGCCTACGAGCAGTACTTC TRBJ2-7 13 few . TRBV3-1
CASSLGQGLGDEQFF TGTGCCAGCAGTCTAGGACAGGGGCTAGGGGATGAGCAGTTCTTC TRBJ2-1 15 many TRBD1 TRBV5-6
CSASQVGGTEKLFF TGCAGTGCTAGTCAAGTCGGGGGGACGGAAAAACTGTTTTTT TRBJ1-4 14 . . TRBV20-1
CASSLEGTYYGYIF TGTGCCAGCAGCTTGGAGGGGACTTACTATGGCTACATCTTC TRBJ1-2 14 . . TRBV5-6
CAISESGVSGKLFF TGTGCCATCAGTGAGTCCGGGGTCTCTGGAAAACTGTTTTTT TRBJ1-4 14 . . TRBV10-3
CASSLVGQAGDNSPLHF TGTGCCAGCAGCTTAGTGGGGCAAGCGGGGGATAATTCACCCCTCCACTTT TRBJ1-6 17 . . TRBV7-9
CASSPPGQGAGELFF TGTGCCAGCAGCCCCCCAGGACAGGGGGCAGGGGAGCTGTTTTTT TRBJ2-2 15 . TRBD1 TRBV7-9
CASSPTGGHNEQYF TGTGCCAGCAGTCCTACAGGGGGCCACAATGAGCAGTATTTT TRBJ2-3 14 . TRBD1 TRBV6-1